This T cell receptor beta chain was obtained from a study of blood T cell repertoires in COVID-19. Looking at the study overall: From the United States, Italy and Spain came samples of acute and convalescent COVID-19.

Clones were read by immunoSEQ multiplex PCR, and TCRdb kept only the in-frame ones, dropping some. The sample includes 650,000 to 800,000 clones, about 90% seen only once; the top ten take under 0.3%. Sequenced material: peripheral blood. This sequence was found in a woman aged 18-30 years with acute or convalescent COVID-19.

The CDR3 bases are TGTGCCAGCAGTTTATTTCGGGACAGGTTACCCTCCTACAATGAGCAGTTCTTC. It codes for CASSLFRDRLPSYNEQFF. This chain connects TRBV27 to TRBJ2-1, with 8 nucleotides matching TRBD1. This CDR3 has 18 residues. The germline gives CDR1 MNHEY, CDR2 SMNVEV (reference sequence). After removal of 1 base from V and 0 bases from J, the junction contained 8 bases not matched to a gene.